One TCR beta chain is described in this entry. Its target is unknown. Germline V gene data show CDR1 as MNHEY and CDR2 as SVGAGI. CDR3 length: 13 amino acids. The V and J ends lost 4 bases and 2 bases respectively, with 8 bases between them. The record originates from a study of shared clonotypes between healthy human individuals. Study in general: Donor ages ranged 18 to 49 years: a couple of women, a few men. Per donor, CD8 memory used one plate, CD8 naive used two, CD4 memory used three and CD4 naive used three. Findings and caveats of the study: Researchers found naive subsets generally carried larger estimated richness than memory subsets.

Researchers divided each subset's genomic DNA evenly across several immunoSEQ plates. Sequencing was performed with immunoSEQ multiplex PCR; in TCRdb, only in-frame clones are kept and a portion is missing. The table lists about 120,000 clones, under 70% of them singletons. This sequence originates from a woman in her twenties or thirties in good health. The chain employs TRBV6-5 and TRBJ1-2; D call uncertain. The sequencing input was memory CD8+ T cells sorted from blood. Subset here: CD45RO+ cells pooled with CCR7-negative TemRA cells. CDR3 DNA: TGTGCCAGCAGTTTGCGAGGGAACTATGGCTACACCTTC. This encodes CASSLRGNYGYTF.